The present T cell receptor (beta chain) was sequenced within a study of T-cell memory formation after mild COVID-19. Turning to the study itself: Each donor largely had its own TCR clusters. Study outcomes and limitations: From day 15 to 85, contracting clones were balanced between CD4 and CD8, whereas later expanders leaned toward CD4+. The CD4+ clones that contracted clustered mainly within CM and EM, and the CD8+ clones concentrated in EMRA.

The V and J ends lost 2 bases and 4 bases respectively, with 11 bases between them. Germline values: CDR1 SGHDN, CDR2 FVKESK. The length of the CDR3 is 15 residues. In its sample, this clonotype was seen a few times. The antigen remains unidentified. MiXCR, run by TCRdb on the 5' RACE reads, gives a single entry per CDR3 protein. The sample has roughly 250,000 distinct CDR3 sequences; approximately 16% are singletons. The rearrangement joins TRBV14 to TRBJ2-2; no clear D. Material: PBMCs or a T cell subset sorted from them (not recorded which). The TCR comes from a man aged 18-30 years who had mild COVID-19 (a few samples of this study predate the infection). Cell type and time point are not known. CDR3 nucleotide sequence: TGTGCCAGCAGCCAAAGTGGCACGGGCACCGGGGAGCTGTTTTTT. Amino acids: CASSQSGTGTGELFF.